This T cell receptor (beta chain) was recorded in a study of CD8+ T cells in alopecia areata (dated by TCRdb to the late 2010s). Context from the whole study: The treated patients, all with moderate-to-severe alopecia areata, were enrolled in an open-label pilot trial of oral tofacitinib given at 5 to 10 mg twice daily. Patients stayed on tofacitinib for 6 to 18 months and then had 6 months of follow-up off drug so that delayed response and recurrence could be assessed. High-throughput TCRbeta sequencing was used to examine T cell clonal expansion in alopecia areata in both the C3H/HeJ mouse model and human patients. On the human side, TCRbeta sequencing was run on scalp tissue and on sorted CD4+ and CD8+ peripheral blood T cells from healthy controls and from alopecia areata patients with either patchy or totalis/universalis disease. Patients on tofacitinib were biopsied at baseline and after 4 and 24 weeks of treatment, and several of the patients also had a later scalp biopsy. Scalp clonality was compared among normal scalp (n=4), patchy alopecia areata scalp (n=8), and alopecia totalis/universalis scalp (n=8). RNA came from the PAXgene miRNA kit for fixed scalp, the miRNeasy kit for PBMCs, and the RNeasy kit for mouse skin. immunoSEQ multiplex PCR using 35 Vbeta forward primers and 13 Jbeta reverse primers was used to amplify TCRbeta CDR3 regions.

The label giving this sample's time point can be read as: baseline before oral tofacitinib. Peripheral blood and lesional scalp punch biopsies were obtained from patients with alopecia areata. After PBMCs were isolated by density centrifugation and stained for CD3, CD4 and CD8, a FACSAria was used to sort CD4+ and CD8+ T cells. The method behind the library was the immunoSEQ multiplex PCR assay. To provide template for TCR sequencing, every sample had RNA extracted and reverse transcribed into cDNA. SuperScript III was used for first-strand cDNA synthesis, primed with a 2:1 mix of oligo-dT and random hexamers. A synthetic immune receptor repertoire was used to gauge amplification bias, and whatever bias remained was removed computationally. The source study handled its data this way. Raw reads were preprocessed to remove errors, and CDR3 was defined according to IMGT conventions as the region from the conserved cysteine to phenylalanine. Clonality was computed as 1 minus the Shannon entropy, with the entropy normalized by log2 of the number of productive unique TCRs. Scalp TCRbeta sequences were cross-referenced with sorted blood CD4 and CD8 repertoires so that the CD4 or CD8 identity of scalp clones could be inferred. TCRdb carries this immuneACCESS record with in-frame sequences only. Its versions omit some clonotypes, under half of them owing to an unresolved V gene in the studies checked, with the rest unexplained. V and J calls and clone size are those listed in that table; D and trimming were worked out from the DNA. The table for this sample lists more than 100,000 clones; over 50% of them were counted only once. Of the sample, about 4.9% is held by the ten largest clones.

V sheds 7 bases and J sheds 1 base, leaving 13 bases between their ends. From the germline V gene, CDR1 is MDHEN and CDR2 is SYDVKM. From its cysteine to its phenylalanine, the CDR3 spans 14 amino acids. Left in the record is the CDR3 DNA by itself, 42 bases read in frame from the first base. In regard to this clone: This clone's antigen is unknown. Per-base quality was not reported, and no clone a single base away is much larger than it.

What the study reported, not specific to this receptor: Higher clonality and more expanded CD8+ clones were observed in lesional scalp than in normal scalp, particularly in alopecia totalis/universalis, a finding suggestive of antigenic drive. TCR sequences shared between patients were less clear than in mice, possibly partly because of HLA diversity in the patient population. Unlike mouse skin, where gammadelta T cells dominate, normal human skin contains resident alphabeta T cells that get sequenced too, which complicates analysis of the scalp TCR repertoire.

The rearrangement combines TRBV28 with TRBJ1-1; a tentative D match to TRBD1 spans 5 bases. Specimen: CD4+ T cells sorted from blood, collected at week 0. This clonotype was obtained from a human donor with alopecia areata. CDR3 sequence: CASTSTGRNTEAFF. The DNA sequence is TGTGCCAGCACCTCAACGGGGCGGAACACTGAAGCTTTCTTT.